The sequence of this T cell receptor (beta chain) was determined in a study of blood T cell repertoires in COVID-19. Study summary: Samples of COVID-19 (acute and convalescent) were obtained from the United States, Italy and Spain. PBMCs, B-cell-depleted T cells, or T cells provided the cDNA or gDNA that made up the material.

V lost 4 bases, J lost 4 bases, and 17 bases lay in between. CDR3 length: 15 amino acids. Germline loops: CDR1 SGHNT, CDR2 YYREEE (reference sequence). As handled by the study authors: It was from reference gene primer amplification that nucleated cell counts were estimated. TCRdb's copy holds only in-frame clones and misses some; the assay was immunoSEQ multiplex PCR. D and trimming were read from the DNA, whereas the V and J calls and clone size are those reported in that table. The sample has 90,000 to 130,000 clones; 82% are singletons. The source material was peripheral blood. The sequence was obtained from a man between 65 and 85 years old with acute or convalescent COVID-19. The chain couples TRBV5-4 to TRBJ1-2; maybe TRBD1 (5 bases). The CDR3 sequence: CASSGGDGGPYGYTF. In nucleotides, the CDR3 is TGTGCCAGCAGCGGGGGGGACGGCGGACCCTATGGCTACACCTTC.